Reported below is one T cell receptor (beta chain). Per the original methods: The authors estimated nucleated cell counts from reference gene primer amplification. Sequencing was performed with immunoSEQ multiplex PCR; in TCRdb, only in-frame clones are kept and a portion is missing. V and J calls and clone size follow that table, whereas D and trimming were derived from the DNA. The sample has some 97,000 clones; 90% are singletons. The CDR3 is 16 amino acids. Germline V CDR1 and CDR2: MNHEY, SVGAGI. V was trimmed by 4 bases and J by 1 base, leaving 16 bases between them. The entry originates in a study of blood T cell repertoires in COVID-19. Study at large: Collection of acute and convalescent COVID-19 samples took place in the United States, Italy and Spain. From T cells, B-cell-depleted T cells, or PBMCs came the material, which was cDNA or gDNA.

V usage is TRBV6-5 and J usage is TRBJ1-1, with D maybe TRBD1 (6 bases). Material for sequencing was peripheral blood. The source of this sequence is a man aged 60 to 69 with acute or convalescent COVID-19. The CDR3 DNA follows: TGTGCCAGCAGTTCTCCTACCAGGGGAAGGAACACTGAAGCTTTCTTT. Translation: CASSSPTRGRNTEAFF.